The clone carrying this T cell receptor (beta chain) was seen at least ten times. Its matching antigen is unknown. The record originates from a study of cytotoxic CD8 clonotypes in ibrutinib-treated CLL. Study summary: For this cohort, patients were ten to twelve relapsed/refractory and 15 treatment-naive, while under 18 were IGHV unmutated. The response samples were taken once patients had been treated for a median of about 12 months, range 6 to 36. Overall study findings and caveats: At the start, clonality exceeded age-matched healthy donors and followed circulating CD8+ T-cell counts.

Deep sequencing aimed at 1 in 200,000 to 1 in 1 million T cells' resolution. This table comes from immunoSEQ multiplex PCR, and its TCRdb copy is limited to in-frame clones, with some not included. Counted here are some 92,000 clones, approximately 77% occurring once; the ten biggest clones make up under 30%. The CDR3 sequence is 16 residues long. Germline CDR1 and CDR2: LNHDA and SQIVND (reference sequence). V lost 7 bases and J 1 base, leaving 17 bases between the germline ends. The receptor was isolated from a human donor with chronic lymphocytic leukemia. The sequencing used PBMCs, collected after 24 months of ibrutinib treatment. This chain uses TRBV19 with TRBJ1-5; perhaps TRBD1 as D (6 bases). CDR3 amino acids: CASTPPGGGSNQPQHF. The CDR3 bases are TGTGCCAGTACCCCCCCCGGAGGGGGGAGCAATCAGCCCCAGCATTTT.